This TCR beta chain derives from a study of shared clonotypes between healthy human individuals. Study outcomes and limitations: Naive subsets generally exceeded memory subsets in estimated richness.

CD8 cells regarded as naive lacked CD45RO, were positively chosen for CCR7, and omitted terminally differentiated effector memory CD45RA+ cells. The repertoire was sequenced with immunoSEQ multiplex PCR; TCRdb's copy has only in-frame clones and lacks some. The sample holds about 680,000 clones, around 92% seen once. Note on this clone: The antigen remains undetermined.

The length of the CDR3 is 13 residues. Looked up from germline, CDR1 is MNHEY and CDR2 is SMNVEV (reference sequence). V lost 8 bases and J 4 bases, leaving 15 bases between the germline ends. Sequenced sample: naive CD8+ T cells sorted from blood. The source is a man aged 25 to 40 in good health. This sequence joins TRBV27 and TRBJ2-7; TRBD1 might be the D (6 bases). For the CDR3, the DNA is TGTGCCAGCCGCTCCCAACAGGGATACGAGCAGTACTTC. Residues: CASRSQQGYEQYF.